The subject of this entry is one TCR beta chain. Antigen specificity is unknown. The source of the sample is a study of human versus mouse CDR3 diversity and MHC coevolution. Background on the study: The immunoSEQ assay reportedly detects one in 200,000 T cells.

V lost 7 bases, J lost 1 base, and 13 bases lay in between. CDR1 and CDR2 from the germline V gene are LNHDA and SQIVND (reference sequence). CDR3 length: 14 amino acids. Here immunoSEQ multiplex PCR was the method, and the copy in TCRdb shows in-frame clones only, minus some. The sample has over 60,000 clones; 80% to 95% are singletons. Study results and limitations: Human T cells underwent selection on 6 or 7 different MHC II alleles. iCHAO1 estimated the human TCR beta repertoire at roughly 1.5 million clonotypes. On average, humans showed more CDR3 deletions and insertions than mice.

This TCR derives from a person aged 25 to 75 in good health. The V and J genes are TRBV19 and TRBJ1-1, with D hard to call. Sequenced input: naive CD4+ T cells from blood. Regarding subset: CD45RO-negative CD62L-positive naive CD4 T cells. The CDR3 sequence: CASMRTGGNTEAFF. CDR3 nucleotides: TGTGCCAGTATGAGGACGGGAGGGAACACTGAAGCTTTCTTT.